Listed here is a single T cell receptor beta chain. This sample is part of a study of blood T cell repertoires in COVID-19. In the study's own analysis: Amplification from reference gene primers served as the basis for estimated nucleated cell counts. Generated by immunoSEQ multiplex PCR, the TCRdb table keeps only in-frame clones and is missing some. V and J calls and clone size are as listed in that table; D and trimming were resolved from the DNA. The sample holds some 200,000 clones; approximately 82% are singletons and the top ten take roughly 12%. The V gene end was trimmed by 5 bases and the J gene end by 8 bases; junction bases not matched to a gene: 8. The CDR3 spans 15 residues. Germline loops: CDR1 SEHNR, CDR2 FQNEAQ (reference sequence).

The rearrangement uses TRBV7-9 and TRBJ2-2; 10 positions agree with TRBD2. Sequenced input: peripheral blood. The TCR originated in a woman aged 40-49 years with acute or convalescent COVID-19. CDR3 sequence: CASSQSGRASGELFF. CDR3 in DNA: TGTGCCAGCAGCCAAAGCGGGAGGGCCTCAGGGGAGCTGTTTTTT.